This T cell receptor (beta chain) is from a study of a mutant IDH1 vaccine in newly diagnosed glioma. In the study overall: Beginning 4-6 weeks after radiotherapy alone, or with temozolomide cycles, vaccination took place.

Time point of the sample: week 35, safety follow-up. In the vaccine, a single dose held 300 ug of the mutant IDH1 20-mer peptide, along with topical imiquimod. Remarks on this clone: Its antigen remains unidentified.

Measured with immunoSEQ multiplex PCR; TCRdb has only the in-frame clones, and not every one. The table includes some 66,000 clones, roughly 84% detected once. The material sequenced was PBMCs, taken from a glioma patient whose treatment included an IDH1 peptide vaccine. This TCR derives from a man aged 30 to 39 with glioma.

CDR3 in amino acids: CASSYTPLLQSYEQYF. Written as DNA, the CDR3 is TGTGCCAGCAGTTATACGCCGCTTTTACAGTCCTACGAGCAGTACTTC. The rearrangement links TRBV6-5 to TRBJ2-7; D remains ambiguous. Germline lookup yields CDR1 MNHEY and CDR2 SVGAGI. This CDR3 contains 16 residues. With 3 bases removed from V and 1 base from J, the gap between germline ends came to 16 bases.